Below, 10 T cell receptor beta chains from the same sample are listed, as sequenced in a study of cytomegalovirus exposure and HLA in healthy donors. 60 Vbeta and 13 Jbeta primers were used in PCR. Profiled with immunoSEQ multiplex PCR; TCRdb holds only in-frame clones, not every one. Here the sample spans about 36,000 clones, approximately 74% being singletons. The specimen sequenced was PBMCs. These TCRs come from a man aged 25 to 40 in good health and CMV-seronegative.

The V gene is TRBV6-4, the J gene TRBJ2-3, with D tentatively TRBD1 (6 bases). The CDR3 sequence is 14 residues long. The ends were cut back, 9 bases at V and 0 bases at J, with 13 bases in the middle. Per germline, CDR1 MRHNA and CDR2 SNTAGT. CDR3 in DNA: TGTGCCAGTTCACAGGGCCCTAGCACAGATACGCAGTATTTT. Its translation is CASSQGPSTDTQYF.

The chain is built from TRBV15 and TRBJ2-7; TRBD2 aligns across 9 bases. Germline V lookup: CDR1 LNHNV, CDR2 YYDKDF (reference sequence). V was clipped by 5 bases and J by 3 bases; unmatched bases: 8. The CDR3 contains 15 residues. The CDR3 region is CATSPTGLANYEQYF. Written as DNA, the CDR3 is TGTGCCACCAGCCCTACCGGACTAGCGAACTACGAGCAGTACTTC.

In its sample, this clone was seen a few times. This chain connects TRBV14 to TRBJ2-7; 8 positions agree with TRBD2. The CDR3 loop spans 15 amino acids. From germline, CDR1 is SGHDN and CDR2 FVKESK. The V and J ends lost 3 bases and 3 bases, in that order; junction bases with no gene match: 7. The CDR3 region is CASSQGLAGFYEQYF. The CDR3 DNA reads TGTGCCAGCAGCCAGGGGCTAGCGGGTTTCTACGAGCAGTACTTC.

The J gene is TRBJ1-1, the V gene TRBV6-5; 8 nucleotides align to TRBD1. Germline V CDR1 and CDR2: MNHEY, SVGAGI. After removal of 6 bases from V and 1 base from J, the junction contained 4 bases not matched to a gene. The CDR3 extends over 14 amino acids. CDR3 bases: TGTGCCAGCAGAAGGACAGGGAAGAACACTGAAGCTTTCTTT. Its translation is CASRRTGKNTEAFF.

The chain uses TRBV7-2 and TRBJ2-7; D unclear. The ends were cut back, 5 bases at V and 0 bases at J, with 14 bases in the middle. Germline V gene lookup returns CDR1 SGHTA and CDR2 FQGNSA. CDR3 length: 15 amino acids. The CDR3 nucleotides read TGTGCCAGCAGCCAAGAAGTTCAGTTCTCCTACGAGCAGTACTTC. This gives the protein CASSQEVQFSYEQYF.

This clone was seen more than once but under ten times. This chain connects TRBV5-1 to TRBJ2-7; 11 bases match TRBD1. Germline loops: CDR1 SGHRS, CDR2 YFSETQ. This CDR3 has 15 amino acids. With V trimmed by 4 bases and J by 4 bases, 7 bases remained unmatched. The DNA for the CDR3 is TGCGCCAGCAGCCCCGGAGGGACAGGGGGGTACGAGCAGTACTTC. It translates to CASSPGGTGGYEQYF. Using reference TRBV5-1 and TRBJ2-7 for the parts outside the CDR3, the full variable domain is KAGVTQTPRYLIKTRGQQVTLSCSPISGHRSVSWYQQTPGQGLQFLFEYFSETQRNKGNFPGRFSGRQFSNSRSEMNVSTLELGDSALYLCASSPGGTGGYEQYFGPGTRLTVT.

The chain has TRBV4-2 and TRBJ1-6; 9 bases map to TRBD1. Germline V gives CDR1 LGHNA, CDR2 YNFKEQ. Trimming removed 0 bases from V and 9 bases from J; junction bases left unmatched: 6. CDR3 size: 16 residues. In DNA form, the CDR3 reads TGTGCCAGCAGCCAAGATCACGGGACAGGGACTTCACCCCTCCACTTT. Its translation: CASSQDHGTGTSPLHF.

The chain carries TRBV7-2 and TRBJ1-4; possible D gene TRBD1, 5 bases. The CDR3 contains 15 residues. V was pared by 1 base and J by 10 bases, with 16 bases between. Germline CDR1 reads SGHTA; CDR2 reads FQGNSA. The CDR3 loop reads CASSLVRVRGGKLFF. Written as DNA, the CDR3 is TGTGCCAGCAGCTTAGTCAGGGTCCGTGGTGGAAAACTGTTTTTT.

The rearrangement links TRBV7-8 to TRBJ1-2; TRBD1 agrees at 9 bases. The J segment lost 5 bases and the V segment lost 5 bases, leaving 6 bases of the junction unmatched. The CDR3 runs to 14 residues. CDR1 and CDR2 (germline): SGHVS, FQNEAQ. The CDR3 bases are TGTGCCAGCAGCGACCGGGACAGGGTTTATGGCTACACCTTC. Translating gives CASSDRDRVYGYTF.

The rearrangement joins TRBV11-2 to TRBJ2-1; possible D gene TRBD1, 6 bases. The length of the CDR3 is 17 residues. Germline V lookup: CDR1 SGHAT, CDR2 FQNNGV. The germline V and J ends were trimmed by 5 bases and 0 bases, with 17 bases remaining between them. CDR3 DNA: TGTGCCAGCAGCCGAAACAGGGTTTTTAGCTCCTACAATGAGCAGTTCTTC. This codes for CASSRNRVFSSYNEQFF. Variable domain in full (rest from reference TRBV11-2 and TRBJ2-1): EAGVAQSPRYKIIEKRQSVAFWCNPISGHATLYWYQQILGQGPKLLIQFQNNGVVDDSQLPKDRFSAERLKGVDSTLKIQPAKLEDSAVYLCASSRNRVFSSYNEQFFGPGTRLTVL.